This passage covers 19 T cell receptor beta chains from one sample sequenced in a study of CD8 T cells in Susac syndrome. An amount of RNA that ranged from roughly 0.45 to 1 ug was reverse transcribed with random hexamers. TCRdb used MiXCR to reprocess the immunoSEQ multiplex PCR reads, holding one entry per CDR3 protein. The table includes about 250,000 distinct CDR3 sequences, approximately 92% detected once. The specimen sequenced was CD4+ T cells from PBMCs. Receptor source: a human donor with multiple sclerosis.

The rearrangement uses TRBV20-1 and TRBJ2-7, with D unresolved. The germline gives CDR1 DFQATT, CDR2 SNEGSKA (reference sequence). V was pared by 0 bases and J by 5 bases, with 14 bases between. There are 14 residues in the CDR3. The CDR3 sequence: CSARDRPWGNEQYF. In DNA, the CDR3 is TGCAGTGCTAGAGATAGGCCCTGGGGAAACGAGCAGTACTTC.

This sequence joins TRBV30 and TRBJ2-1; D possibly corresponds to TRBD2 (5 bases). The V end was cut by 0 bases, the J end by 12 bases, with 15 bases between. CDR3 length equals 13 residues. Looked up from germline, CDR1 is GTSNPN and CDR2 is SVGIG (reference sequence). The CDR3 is CAWSVREGAGQFF. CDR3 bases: TGTGCCTGGAGTGTACGCGAGGGCGCGGGGCAGTTCTTC.

The CDR3 DNA reads as TGTGCCAGCAGCTCACTTGGGACCGGGGGGACCCAGTACTTC. Its translation is CASSSLGTGGTQYF. The chain combines TRBV7-9 with TRBJ2-5; D is perhaps TRBD2 (6 bases). The length of the CDR3 is 14 residues. The germline V gene has CDR1 SEHNR and CDR2 FQNEAQ (reference sequence). The V gene lost 4 bases and the J gene lost 7 bases, with 16 bases spanning the gap.

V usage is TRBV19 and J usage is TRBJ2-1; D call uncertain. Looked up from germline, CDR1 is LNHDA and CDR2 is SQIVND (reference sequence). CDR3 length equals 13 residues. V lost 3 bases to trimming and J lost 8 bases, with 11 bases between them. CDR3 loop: CASSIWKGDEQFF. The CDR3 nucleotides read TGTGCCAGTAGTATTTGGAAGGGTGATGAGCAGTTCTTC.

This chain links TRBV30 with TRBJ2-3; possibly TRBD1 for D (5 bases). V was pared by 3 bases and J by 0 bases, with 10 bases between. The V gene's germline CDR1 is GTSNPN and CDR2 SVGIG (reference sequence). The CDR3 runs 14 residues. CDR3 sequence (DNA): TGTGCCTGGAGAGCAGGGCCTAGCACAGATACGCAGTATTTT. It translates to CAWRAGPSTDTQYF.

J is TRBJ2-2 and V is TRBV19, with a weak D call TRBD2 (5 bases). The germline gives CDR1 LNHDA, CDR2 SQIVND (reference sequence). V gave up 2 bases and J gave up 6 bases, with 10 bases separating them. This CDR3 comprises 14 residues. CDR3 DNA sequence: TGTGCCAGTAGTATAAGAGAGCGGCCCGGGGAGCTGTTTTTT. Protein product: CASSIRERPGELFF.

CDR3 nucleotide sequence: TGCGCCAGCAGCCAAGGCTATTCCGTGTACGCTGAAGCTTTCTTT. Protein: CASSQGYSVYAEAFF. The chain joins TRBV4-1 to TRBJ1-1; D is unresolved. CDR1 is MGHRA and CDR2 is YSYEKL in the germline V gene. This CDR3 contains 15 residues. V lost 1 base to trimming and J lost 6 bases, with 15 bases between them.

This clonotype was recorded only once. CDR3 region: CASSTTGGAQYEQYF. CDR3 DNA: TGTGCCAGCAGCACCACAGGGGGCGCGCAGTACGAGCAGTACTTC. The chain links TRBV7-2 to TRBJ2-7, with 9 bases aligning to TRBD1. Germline V lookup: CDR1 SGHTA, CDR2 FQGNSA. The CDR3 is 15 residues long. Losses at the gene ends were 5 bases for V and 4 bases for J; bases not matched to a gene: 9.

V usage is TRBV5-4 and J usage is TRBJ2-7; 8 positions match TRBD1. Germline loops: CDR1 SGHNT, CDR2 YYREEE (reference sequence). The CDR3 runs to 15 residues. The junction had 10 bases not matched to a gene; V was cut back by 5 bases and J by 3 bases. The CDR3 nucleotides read TGTGCCAGCAGTCGCCGGGACAGGTCCTTCTACGAGCAGTACTTC. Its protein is CASSRRDRSFYEQYF.

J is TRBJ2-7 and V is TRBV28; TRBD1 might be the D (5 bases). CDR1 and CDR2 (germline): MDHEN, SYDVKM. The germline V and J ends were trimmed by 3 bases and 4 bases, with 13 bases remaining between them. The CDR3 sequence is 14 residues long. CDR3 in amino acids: CASSFFDRRYEQYF. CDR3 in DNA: TGTGCCAGCAGTTTCTTCGACAGACGGTACGAGCAGTACTTC.

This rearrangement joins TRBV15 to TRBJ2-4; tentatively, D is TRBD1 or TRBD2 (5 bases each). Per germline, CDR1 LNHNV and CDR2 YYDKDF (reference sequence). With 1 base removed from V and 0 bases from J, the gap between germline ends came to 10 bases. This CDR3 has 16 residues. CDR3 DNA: TGTGCCACCAGCAGAGGTAGGGGAGAAGCCAAAAACATTCAGTACTTC. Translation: CATSRGRGEAKNIQYF.

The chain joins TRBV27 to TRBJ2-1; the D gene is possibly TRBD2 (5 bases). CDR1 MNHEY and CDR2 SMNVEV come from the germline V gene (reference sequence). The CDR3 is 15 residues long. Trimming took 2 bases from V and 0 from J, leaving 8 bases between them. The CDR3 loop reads CASSLEGSSYNEQFF. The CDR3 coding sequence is TGTGCCAGCAGTTTAGAGGGAAGCTCCTACAATGAGCAGTTCTTC.

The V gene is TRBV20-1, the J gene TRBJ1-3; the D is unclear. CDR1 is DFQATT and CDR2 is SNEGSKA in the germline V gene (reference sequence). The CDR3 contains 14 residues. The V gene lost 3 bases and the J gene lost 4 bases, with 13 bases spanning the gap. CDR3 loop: CSASFAFSGNTIYF. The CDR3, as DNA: TGCAGTGCTAGTTTCGCATTCTCCGGAAACACCATATATTTT.

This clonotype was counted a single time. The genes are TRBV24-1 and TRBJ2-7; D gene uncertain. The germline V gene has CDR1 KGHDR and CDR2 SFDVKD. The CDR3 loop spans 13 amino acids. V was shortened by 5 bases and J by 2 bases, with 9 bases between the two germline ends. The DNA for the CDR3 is TGTGCCACCAGTGGGACCGCTACCTACGAGCAGTACTTC. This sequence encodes CATSGTATYEQYF.

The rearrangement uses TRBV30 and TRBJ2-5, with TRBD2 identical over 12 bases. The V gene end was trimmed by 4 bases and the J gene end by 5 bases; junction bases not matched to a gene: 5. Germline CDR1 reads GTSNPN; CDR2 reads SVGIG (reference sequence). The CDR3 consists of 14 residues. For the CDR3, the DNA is TGTGCCTGGACTAGCGGGAGGGCCCAGGAGACCCAGTACTTC. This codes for CAWTSGRAQETQYF.

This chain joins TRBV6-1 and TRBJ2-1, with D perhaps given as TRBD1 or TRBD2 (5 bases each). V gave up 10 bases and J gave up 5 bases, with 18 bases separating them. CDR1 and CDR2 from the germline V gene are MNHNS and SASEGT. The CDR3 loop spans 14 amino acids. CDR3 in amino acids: CATRRPGLNNEQFF. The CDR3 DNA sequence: TGTGCCACCCGGAGGCCGGGGCTCAACAATGAGCAGTTCTTC.

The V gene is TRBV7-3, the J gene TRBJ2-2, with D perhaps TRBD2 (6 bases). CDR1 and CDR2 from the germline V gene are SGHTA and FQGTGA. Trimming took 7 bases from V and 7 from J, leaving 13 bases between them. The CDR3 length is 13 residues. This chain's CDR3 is CASTQRGGGELFF. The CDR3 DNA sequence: TGTGCCAGCACCCAACGGGGAGGCGGGGAGCTGTTTTTT.

The CDR3 spells CASTPGTTSGYTF. The CDR3 bases are TGTGCCAGCACCCCCGGGACTACAAGTGGCTACACCTTC. This chain links TRBV2 with TRBJ1-2, with D tentatively TRBD1 (5 bases). Germline CDR1 reads SNHLY; CDR2 reads FYNNEI. Trimming stripped 7 bases from V and 7 bases from J, with 16 bases between. The CDR3 consists of 13 residues.

The CDR3 coding sequence is TGCGCCAGCAGTCAATCGGTAATTGTGGGGGAAACTGAAGCTTTCTTT. It is translated as CASSQSVIVGETEAFF. The rearrangement uses TRBV23-1 and TRBJ1-1; TRBD1 might be the D (5 bases). TRBV23-1 falls under the ORF class, with uncertain function. V lost 0 bases and J 5 bases, leaving 16 bases between the germline ends. The CDR3 totals 16 residues.